This T cell receptor (beta chain) is from a study of siplizumab effects on memory and regulatory T cells. Points from the study as a whole: Under siplizumab, alloreactive sequences traced to unstimulated CD4+ memory cells were significantly reduced.

For this clone: The antigen remains unidentified. One end of the junction does not line up with germline, which may come from a read error.

This CDR3 spans 14 amino acids. Germline V gene data show CDR1 as SSHAT and CDR2 as FNYEAQ (reference sequence). Produced via immunoSEQ multiplex PCR; TCRdb's table is partial and in-frame only. This repertoire shows about 120,000 clones, 90% to 95% found once; its top ten account for around 1.5%. The chain employs TRBV7-7 and TRBJ2-3; D tentatively fits TRBD1 or TRBD2 (5 bases each). The sequence was obtained from a human donor in good health. The sequencing sample was made of non-Treg CD4+ T cells sorted from blood. The CDR3 here is CASSLRDSTDTQYF. The DNA of the CDR3 is TGTGCTAGCAGCTTACGGGACAGCACAGATACGCAGTATTTT.